This T cell receptor beta chain was recovered during a study of T cell changes during pregnancy in multiple sclerosis. Some clones are missing from TCRdb's copy, which holds only in-frame ones; the method was immunoSEQ multiplex PCR. Among tens of thousands of clones listed, roughly nine tenths were seen once. This clone appeared a single time. Trimming removed 6 bases from V and 9 bases from J; junction bases left unmatched: 10. Per the germline V gene, CDR1 is SGHTA and CDR2 is FQGNSA. The CDR3 has 16 amino acids. The sample was peripheral blood, taken in the first trimester of pregnancy. The chain employs TRBV7-2 and TRBJ2-1; 14 bases align to TRBD2. The TCR comes from a female donor in good health, enrolled as a control in a pregnancy study. This CDR3 is CASSPIGTSGSGEQFF. DNA of the CDR3: TGTGCCAGCAGTCCTATAGGGACTAGCGGGAGCGGTGAGCAGTTCTTC.